The clone carrying this T cell receptor beta chain was observed a few times. The target antigen is unknown. This sample is part of a study of human T cells and chemical hapten exposure. Overall study findings and caveats: DPC sensitization did not alter TCRs above 1 in 1000 frequency.

Time point defined: patch test 2, 6 weeks after DPC sensitization. Treatment indicated: therapeutic diphenylcyclopropenone sensitization with weekly scalp DPC. The starting material, unfractionated whole blood, was used for total RNA extraction. CDR3 length equals 15 residues. Germline V gene data show CDR1 as LNHDA and CDR2 as SQIVND (reference sequence). The ends lost 5 bases at V and 4 bases at J; junction bases unmatched: 10. The library tagged each cDNA molecule with unique molecular identifiers. In TCRdb, the RACE reads were re-called with MiXCR into one record per CDR3 protein. Among fewer than 90,000 distinct CDR3 sequences, about 6.3% were seen once, and the ten largest hold 1% to 1.5%.

The material sequenced was whole blood, taken in connection with sensitization to the hapten diphenylcyclopropenone (DPC). J is TRBJ2-5 and V is TRBV19; 7 nucleotides match TRBD2. The receptor's source is a woman in her thirties with alopecia areata. Some clones in this sample may be carry-over from other donors' samples. The CDR3 reads CASSSRTRRLETQYF. For the CDR3, the DNA is TGTGCCAGTAGTTCCCGGACTAGGCGTCTAGAGACCCAGTACTTC.